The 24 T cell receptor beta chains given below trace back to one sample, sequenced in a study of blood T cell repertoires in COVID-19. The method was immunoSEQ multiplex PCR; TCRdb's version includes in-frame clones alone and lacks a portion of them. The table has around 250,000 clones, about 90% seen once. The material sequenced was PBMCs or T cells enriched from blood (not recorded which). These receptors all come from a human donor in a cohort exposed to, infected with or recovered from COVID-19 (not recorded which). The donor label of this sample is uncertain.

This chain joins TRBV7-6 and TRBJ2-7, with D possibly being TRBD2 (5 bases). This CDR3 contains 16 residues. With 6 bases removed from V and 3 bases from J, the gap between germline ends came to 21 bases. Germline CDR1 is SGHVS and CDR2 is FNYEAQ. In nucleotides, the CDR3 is TGTGCCAGCAGTACCCCATTAAAGGGAGTTAGCTACGAGCAGTACTTC. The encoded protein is CASSTPLKGVSYEQYF.

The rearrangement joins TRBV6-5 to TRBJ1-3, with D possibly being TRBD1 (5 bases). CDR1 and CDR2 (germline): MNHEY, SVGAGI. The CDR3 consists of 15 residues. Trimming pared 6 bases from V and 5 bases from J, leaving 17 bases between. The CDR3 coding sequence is TGTGCCAGCAGACATGATTACAGGACCCGAAACACCATATATTTT. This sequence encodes CASRHDYRTRNTIYF.

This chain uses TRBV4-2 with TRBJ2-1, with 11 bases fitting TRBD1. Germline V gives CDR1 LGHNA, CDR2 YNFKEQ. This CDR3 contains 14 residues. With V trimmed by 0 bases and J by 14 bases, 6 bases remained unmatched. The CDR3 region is CASSQDLRGQGEFF. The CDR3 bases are TGTGCCAGCAGCCAAGATCTCCGGGGACAGGGGGAGTTCTTC.

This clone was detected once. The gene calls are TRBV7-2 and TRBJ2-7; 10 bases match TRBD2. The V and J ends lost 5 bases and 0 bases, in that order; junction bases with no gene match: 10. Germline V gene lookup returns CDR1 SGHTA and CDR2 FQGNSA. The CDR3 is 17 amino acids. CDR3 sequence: CASSHSGGPSSSYEQYF. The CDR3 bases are TGTGCCAGCAGCCATAGCGGGGGGCCTTCGAGCTCCTACGAGCAGTACTTC.

CDR3 DNA: TGTGCCTGGAGCCGACAGGGAGCTAATTCACCCCTCCACTTT. Translated: CAWSRQGANSPLHF. The rearrangement uses TRBV30 and TRBJ1-6, with 7 bases identical to TRBD1. The germline CDR1 and CDR2 sequences are GTSNPN and SVGIG (reference sequence). The CDR3 is 14 residues long. J gave up 6 bases and V 3 bases, and 5 bases lay outside the gene matches.

CDR3 amino acids: CASSESTRGIDTQYF. CDR3 coding DNA: TGTGCCAGCAGTGAAAGTACCAGGGGGATTGATACGCAGTATTTT. The J gene is TRBJ2-3, the V gene TRBV2, with 7 bases aligning to TRBD1. The CDR3 has 15 residues. Trimming at V came to 2 bases and at J to 6 bases, leaving 8 bases not matched to a gene. The germline CDR1 and CDR2 sequences are SNHLY and FYNNEI.

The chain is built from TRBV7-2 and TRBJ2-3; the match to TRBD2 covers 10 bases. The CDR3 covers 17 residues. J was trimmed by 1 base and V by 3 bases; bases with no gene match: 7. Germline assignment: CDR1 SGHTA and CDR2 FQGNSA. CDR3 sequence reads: CASSFRVGLAGTDTQYF. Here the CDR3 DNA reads TGTGCCAGCAGCTTTCGGGTTGGACTAGCGGGCACAGATACGCAGTATTTT.

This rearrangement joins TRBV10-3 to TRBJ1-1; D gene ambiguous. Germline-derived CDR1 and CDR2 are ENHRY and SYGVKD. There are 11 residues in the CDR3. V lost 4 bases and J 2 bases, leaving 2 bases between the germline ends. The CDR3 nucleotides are TGTGCCATCAGTGCAAACACTGAAGCTTTCTTT. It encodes CAISANTEAFF.

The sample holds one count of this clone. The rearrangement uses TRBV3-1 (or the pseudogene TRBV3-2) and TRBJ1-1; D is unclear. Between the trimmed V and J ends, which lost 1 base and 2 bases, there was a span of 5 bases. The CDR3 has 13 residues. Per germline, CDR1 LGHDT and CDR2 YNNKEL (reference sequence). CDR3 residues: CASSQGENTEAFF. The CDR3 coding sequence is TGTGCCAGCAGCCAAGGAGAAAACACTGAAGCTTTCTTT.

The chain's CDR3 is CASSSRTGDQPQHF. In nucleotides, the CDR3 is TGTGCCAGTAGTTCGCGGACAGGGGACCAGCCCCAGCATTTT. The rearrangement uses TRBV19 and TRBJ1-5, with 9 bases lining up with TRBD1. Germline lookup yields CDR1 LNHDA and CDR2 SQIVND (reference sequence). The CDR3 loop spans 14 amino acids. Losses at the gene ends were 5 bases for V and 7 bases for J; bases not matched to a gene: 6.

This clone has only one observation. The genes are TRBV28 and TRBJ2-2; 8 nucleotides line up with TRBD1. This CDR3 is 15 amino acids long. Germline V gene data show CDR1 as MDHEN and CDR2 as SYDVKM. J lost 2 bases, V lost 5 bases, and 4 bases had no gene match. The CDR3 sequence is CASSRDRINTGELFF. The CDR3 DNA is TGTGCCAGCAGTCGGGACAGGATCAACACCGGGGAGCTGTTTTTT. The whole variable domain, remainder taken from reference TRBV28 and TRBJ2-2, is DVKVTQSSRYLVKRTGEKVFLECVQDMDHENMFWYRQDPGLGLRLIYFSYDVKMKEKGDIPEGYSVSREKKERFSLILESASTNQTSMYLCASSRDRINTGELFFGEGSRLTVL.

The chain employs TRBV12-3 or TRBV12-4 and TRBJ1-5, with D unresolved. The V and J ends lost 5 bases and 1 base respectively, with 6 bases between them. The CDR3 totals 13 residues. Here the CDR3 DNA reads TGTGCCAGCAGTGAGCGGAGCAATCAGCCCCAGCATTTT. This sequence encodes CASSERSNQPQHF.

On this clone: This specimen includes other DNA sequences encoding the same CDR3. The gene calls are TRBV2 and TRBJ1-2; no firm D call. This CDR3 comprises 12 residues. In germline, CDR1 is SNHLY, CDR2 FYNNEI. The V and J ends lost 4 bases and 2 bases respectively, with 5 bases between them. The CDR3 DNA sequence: TGTGCCAGCAGTGGCGGGAACTATGGCTACACCTTC. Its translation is CASSGGNYGYTF. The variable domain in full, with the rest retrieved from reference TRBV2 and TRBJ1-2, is EPEVTQTPSHQVTQMGQEVILRCVPISNHLYFYWYRQILGQKVEFLVSFYNNEISEKSEIFDDQFSVERPDGSNFTLKIRSTKLEDSAMYFCASSGGNYGYTFGSGTRLTVV.

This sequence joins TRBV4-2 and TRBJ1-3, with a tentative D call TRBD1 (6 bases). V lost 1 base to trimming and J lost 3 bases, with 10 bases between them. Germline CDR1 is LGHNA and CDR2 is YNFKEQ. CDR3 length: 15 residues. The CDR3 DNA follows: TGTGCCAGCAGCCAAGGAGGGGACATTGGAAACACCATATATTTT. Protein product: CASSQGGDIGNTIYF.

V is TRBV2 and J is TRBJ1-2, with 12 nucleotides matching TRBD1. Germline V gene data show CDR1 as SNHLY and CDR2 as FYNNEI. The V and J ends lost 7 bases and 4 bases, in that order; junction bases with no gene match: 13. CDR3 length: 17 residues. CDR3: CASKFRDRGRGLYGYTF. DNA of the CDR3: TGTGCCAGCAAGTTCCGGGACAGGGGGCGCGGGCTCTATGGCTACACCTTC.

The CDR3 reads CASWTGGDTEAFF. DNA for the CDR3: TGTGCCAGTTGGACAGGAGGGGATACTGAAGCTTTCTTT. The chain is built from TRBV19 and TRBJ1-1; 7 bases agree with TRBD1. The trim removed 8 bases at V and 5 bases at J, leaving 8 bases unmatched. Germline CDR1 reads LNHDA; CDR2 reads SQIVND (reference sequence). CDR3 length: 13 amino acids. The full variable domain, completed using reference TRBV19 and TRBJ1-1, is DGGITQSPKYLFRKEGQNVTLSCEQNLNHDAMYWYRQDPGQGLRLIYYSQIVNDFQKGDIAEGYSVSREKKESFPLTVTSAQKNPTAFYLCASWTGGDTEAFFGQGTRLTVV.

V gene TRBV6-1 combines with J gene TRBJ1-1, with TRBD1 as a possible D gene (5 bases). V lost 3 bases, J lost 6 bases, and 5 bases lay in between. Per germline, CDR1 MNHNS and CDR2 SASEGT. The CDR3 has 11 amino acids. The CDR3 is CASSDRAEAFF. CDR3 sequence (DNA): TGTGCCAGCAGTGACAGGGCTGAAGCTTTCTTT.

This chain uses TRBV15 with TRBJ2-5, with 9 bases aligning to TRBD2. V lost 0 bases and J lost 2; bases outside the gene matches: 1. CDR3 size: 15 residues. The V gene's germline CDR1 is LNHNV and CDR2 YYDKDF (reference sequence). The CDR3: CATSREAGGQETQYF. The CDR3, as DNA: TGTGCCACCAGCAGAGAAGCGGGGGGACAAGAGACCCAGTACTTC.

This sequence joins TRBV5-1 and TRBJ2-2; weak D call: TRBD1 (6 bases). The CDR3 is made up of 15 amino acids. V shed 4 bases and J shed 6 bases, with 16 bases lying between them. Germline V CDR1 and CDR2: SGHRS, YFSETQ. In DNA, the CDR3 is TGCGCCAGCAGCGCGAGCAGGGGATCGGCCGGGGAGCTGTTTTTT. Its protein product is CASSASRGSAGELFF.

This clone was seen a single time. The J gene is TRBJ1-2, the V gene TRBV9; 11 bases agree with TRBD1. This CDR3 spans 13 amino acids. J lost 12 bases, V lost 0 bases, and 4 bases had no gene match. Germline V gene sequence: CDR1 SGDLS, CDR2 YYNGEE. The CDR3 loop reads CASSVEGTGGHTF. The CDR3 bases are TGTGCCAGCAGCGTAGAGGGGACAGGGGGGCACACCTTC.

In nucleotides, the CDR3 is TGTGCCACCTCTATCGGGACAGGGGACAATGAGCAGTTCTTC. Translation gives CATSIGTGDNEQFF. The V and J genes are TRBV18 and TRBJ2-1; 10 bases fit TRBD1. This CDR3 spans 14 amino acids. V trimming: 10 bases; J trimming: 5 bases; junction bases outside the gene matches: 8. Germline V CDR1 and CDR2: KGHSH, LQKENI.

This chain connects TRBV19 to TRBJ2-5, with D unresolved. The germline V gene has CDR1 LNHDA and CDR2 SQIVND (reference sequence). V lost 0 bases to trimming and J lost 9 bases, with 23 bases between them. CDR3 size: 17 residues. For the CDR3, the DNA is TGTGCCAGTAGTATAGACCATGCCCCGACCCTACGTCGGGCCCAGTACTTC. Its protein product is CASSIDHAPTLRRAQYF.

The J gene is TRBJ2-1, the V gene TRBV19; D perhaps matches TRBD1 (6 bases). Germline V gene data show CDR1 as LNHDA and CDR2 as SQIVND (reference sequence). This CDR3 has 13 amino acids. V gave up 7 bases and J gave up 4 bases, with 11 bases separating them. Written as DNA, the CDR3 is TGTGCCAGTACCACAGGGATATACAATGAGCAGTTCTTC. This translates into CASTTGIYNEQFF.

CDR3 protein: CASSLGQLNSPLHF. In DNA, the CDR3 is TGTGCCAGCAGCCTAGGACAGCTTAATTCACCCCTCCACTTT. The V gene is TRBV7-2, the J gene TRBJ1-6, with a possible D match to TRBD1 (6 bases). V dropped 5 bases and J dropped 6 bases, with 11 bases sitting between them. Germline assignment: CDR1 SGHTA and CDR2 FQGNSA. This CDR3 comprises 14 residues.